This T cell receptor beta chain was sequenced for a study of T cells in Graves' hyperthyroidism and ophthalmopathy (dated by TCRdb to between 2019 and 2020). For the study in its entirety: Peripheral blood was sampled at the time of initial diagnosis, prior to any treatment. A discovery cohort of about a hundred patients, about 40 with Graves' ophthalmopathy and approximately 55 with stable Graves' hyperthyroidism, was used to find distinguishing TCR V-J signatures. Prospective prediction of ophthalmopathy was tested in an independent validation cohort consisting of fewer than 20 hyperthyroidism patients and approximately 16 patients who later progressed to ophthalmopathy. The roughly 94 discovery patients were randomly divided into training and test sets at a 7:3 ratio. Thyroid tissue and blood T-cell repertoires from several Graves' hyperthyroidism patients were also compared in the study. Following sampling, methimazole starting at 30 mg daily was given to hyperthyroidism patients, and high-dose intravenous methylprednisolone was given to ophthalmopathy patients. According to the paper, TCR Vbeta CDR3 sequencing was carried out on roughly 130 peripheral blood samples, which came from about 45 ophthalmopathy, around 75 hyperthyroidism and approximately 17 progressor patients. Findings and caveats that apply to the study as a whole: In validation, the model predicted progression to ophthalmopathy a median of 6.5 months before onset, with approximately 71% sensitivity and just under 75% specificity. No statistical method was used to set the sample size in advance, and investigators knew the group allocation. Most expanded thyroid clonotypes (frequency above 0.001) were also found in blood, which suggests that blood repertoires may mirror thyroid immune responses. In cross-validation, a model built on a 13 V-J signature told ophthalmopathy apart from stable hyperthyroidism with over 85% sensitivity and roughly 83% specificity, and in testing the same model reached 80%/75%.

Graves' hyperthyroidism was defined as stable when no progression to ophthalmopathy occurred over 18 months of follow-up. Hyperthyroidism patients were newly diagnosed, with disease duration under 2 months, and aged 18 to 65 years. Exclusion was applied to patients with uncontrolled infections, other autoimmune diseases, pregnancy or lactation. Diagnoses were based on clinical symptoms, serum thyroxine and TRAb, thyroid ultrasound and orbital computed tomography. PBMCs were separated from about 10 ml of fresh peripheral blood using Ficoll-Paque density gradient centrifugation. Total RNA was extracted with Trizol reagent, and quality was checked on an Agilent 2100 Bioanalyzer. TCR beta CDR3 regions were amplified from RNA transcripts. The first round of RT-PCR for the TCR CDR3 was performed with the HTBI primer set and the Qiagen OneStep RT-PCR kit. Libraries were constructed in a second round of multiplex PCR, after which size selection and purification were performed. Sequencing of the libraries was done on an Illumina HiSeq2000 using paired-end 100 bp reads. In the authors' own workflow: SOAPnuke was used to process the raw data, with reads discarded if the reads contained adapters or uncalled bases, had a mean Phred below 15, or lacked an exact constant-primer or identifier match. High-quality paired reads were merged with COPE v1.2.5, and unique nucleotide sequences were defined as clonotypes. MiTCR v1.1 was used to align the clonotypes against IMGT TRBV, TRBD and TRBJ reference segments. Analysis was restricted to V-J combinations with a frequency above 0.0001, which covered over 98% of repertoires. A TCS score was defined as the ratio of F50 (clonal expansion) to E x V (chaos), with BLOSUM62-based TCRdist applied between CDR3 peptides within each V-J. Welch's t-statistics and random forest reduced fewer than 600 V-J features to some 14, which were used in a naive Bayes classifier (R e1071). Using fastp at Q25 and MiXCR, TCRdb reprocessed the public reads and kept productive beta chains. CDR3 protein duplicates are merged, each entry listing the most common genes and DNA. The V and J calls reflect TCRdb's pipeline rather than the authors' work. The sample table shows 300,000 or so distinct CDR3 sequences, and approximately 18% are seen once. The ten largest clones take up under 55% of the sample.

The germline V gene (reference sequence) gives CDR1 as DFQATT and CDR2 as SNEGSKA. Trimming removed 0 bases from V and 1 base from J, leaving 14 bases between the germline ends. The CDR3 covers 16 residues, taking in both the cysteine and the phenylalanine. The retained sequence is limited to the CDR3, 48 bases, with the frame set at the first base. This clonotype was detected many times. The specificity of this receptor is unknown. No per-base quality is available; no much larger clone lies one base away. The V gene is TRBV20-1 and the J gene is TRBJ2-3; a tentative D match to TRBD1 spans 5 bases. Sequenced: blood. The clonotype was recovered from a woman aged 45-65 years with Graves' hyperthyroidism. The nucleotide sequence reads as follows: TGCAGTGCTAGAGATGGGAAGGGGCGACGCACAGATACGCAGTATTTT. Translated, this gives CSARDGKGRRTDTQYF.